This T cell receptor (beta chain) stems from a study of blood T cells in healthy people across ages. PCR was performed a second time for about 7 to 11 cycles using a sample-barcoded 5' primer and a J-beta primer mix. TCRdb processed the 5' RACE reads anew with MiXCR; each CDR3 protein has one entry. The table shows roughly 1.4 million distinct CDR3 sequences, with approximately 59% occurring only once. Study-wide results and caveats: Naive CD4+ cell counts and diversity both ran higher in long-lived than in aged donors. Older age went with lower TCR beta diversity per million T cells, in a roughly linear way. A strong correlation between TCR beta diversity and naive T cell percentage was seen.

CDR1 is SGHAT, CDR2 FQDESV, per germline (reference sequence). The V end lost 2 bases, the J end lost 6 bases, and 16 bases lay between the germline ends. The CDR3 sequence is 15 residues long. This clonotype appeared a single time. Antigen specificity is unknown. The chain links TRBV11-1 to TRBJ1-1; no firm D call. This TCR was sampled from a man between 18 and 29 years old in good health. The sequencing input was blood. CDR3 residues: CASSLRLVTPPEAFF. Written as DNA, the CDR3 is TGTGCCAGCAGCTTAAGATTGGTGACACCGCCTGAAGCTTTCTTT.